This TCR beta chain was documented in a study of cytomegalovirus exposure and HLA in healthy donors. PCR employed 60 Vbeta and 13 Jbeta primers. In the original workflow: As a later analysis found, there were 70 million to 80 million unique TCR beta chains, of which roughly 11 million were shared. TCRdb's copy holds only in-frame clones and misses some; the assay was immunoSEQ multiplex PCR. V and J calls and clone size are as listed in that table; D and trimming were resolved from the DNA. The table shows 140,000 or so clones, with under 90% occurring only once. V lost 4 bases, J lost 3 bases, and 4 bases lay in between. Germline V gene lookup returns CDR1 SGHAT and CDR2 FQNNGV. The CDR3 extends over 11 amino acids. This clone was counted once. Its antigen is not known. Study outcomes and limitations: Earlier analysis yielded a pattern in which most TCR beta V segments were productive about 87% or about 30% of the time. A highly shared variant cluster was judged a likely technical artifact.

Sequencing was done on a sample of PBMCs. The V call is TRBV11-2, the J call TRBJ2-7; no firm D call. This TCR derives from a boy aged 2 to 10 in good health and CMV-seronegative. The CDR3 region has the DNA TGTGCCAGCAGCTCCGTCTACGAGCAGTACTTC. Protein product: CASSSVYEQYF. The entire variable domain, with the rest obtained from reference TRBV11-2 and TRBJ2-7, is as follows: EAGVAQSPRYKIIEKRQSVAFWCNPISGHATLYWYQQILGQGPKLLIQFQNNGVVDDSQLPKDRFSAERLKGVDSTLKIQPAKLEDSAVYLCASSSVYEQYFGPGTRLTVT.